Sequencing of this TCR beta chain was carried out in a study of T cell repertoires in cytomegalovirus infection. TCRdb re-called the reads with MiXCR, one entry per CDR3 protein. The repertoire holds 350,000 to 400,000 distinct CDR3 sequences, with about 34% as singletons. The study's findings and limits: HLA-C-restricted CMV clonotypes gave the most frequent clonotype in two of eight donors.

As to this clonotype: Antigen specificity is unknown.

The V gene's germline CDR1 is LNHDA and CDR2 SQIVND (reference sequence). V shed 8 bases, J shed 1 base, and the junction held 11 bases outside the gene matches. CDR3 length: 17 residues. This chain links TRBV19 with TRBJ1-1, with TRBD1 matching over 12 bases. The sample consisted of cultured PBMCs, taken from culture after CMV antigen stimulation. The origin of this receptor is a human donor in good health (CMV status not recorded). Some clones in this sample may be carry-over from other donors' samples. The CDR3 loop is CASFDPGQGAENTEAFF. CDR3 coding DNA: TGTGCCAGTTTCGATCCGGGACAGGGGGCCGAGAACACTGAAGCTTTCTTT.